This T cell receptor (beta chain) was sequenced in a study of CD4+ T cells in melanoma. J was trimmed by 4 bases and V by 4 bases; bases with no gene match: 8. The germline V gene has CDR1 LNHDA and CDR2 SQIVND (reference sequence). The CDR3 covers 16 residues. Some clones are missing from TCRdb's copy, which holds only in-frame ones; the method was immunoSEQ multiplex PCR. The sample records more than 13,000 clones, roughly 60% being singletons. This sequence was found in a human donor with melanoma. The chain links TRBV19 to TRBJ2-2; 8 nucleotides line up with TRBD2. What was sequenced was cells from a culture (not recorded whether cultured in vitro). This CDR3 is CASSTRGGSGTGELFF. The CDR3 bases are TGTGCCAGTAGTACACGGGGGGGGTCGGGCACCGGGGAGCTGTTTTTT. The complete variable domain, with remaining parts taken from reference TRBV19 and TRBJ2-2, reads DGGITQSPKYLFRKEGQNVTLSCEQNLNHDAMYWYRQDPGQGLRLIYYSQIVNDFQKGDIAEGYSVSREKKESFPLTVTSAQKNPTAFYLCASSTRGGSGTGELFFGEGSRLTVL.